The text below deals with one T cell receptor beta chain. Its antigen is not yet known. It has no much larger one-base neighbor in the sample; base qualities were not kept. Donors were healthy HIV-negative adults with no recently reported acute infections or vaccinations. Only Caucasian adults living in Nashville, Tennessee, USA were represented among the donors. CD8 memory samples combined magnetically selected CD45RO+ cells with CCR7-negative CD45RA+ effector memory (TemRA) cells. Blood was collected by leukapheresis, and PBMCs were isolated by Ficoll-Histopaque density gradient centrifugation and then cryopreserved in liquid nitrogen vapor phase. Purity and quantity of every magnetically sorted T cell population were checked by analytical flow cytometry. Genomic DNA was isolated from each sorted fraction and quantified by UV absorbance on a Nanodrop 2000c. The data were obtained in a study of shared clonotypes between healthy human individuals (dated by TCRdb to the early 2020s). About the full investigation: A few men and a couple of women, aged 18 to 49 years, made up the cohort. For each donor, CD4 naive and CD4 memory were each run on three plates, CD8 naive on two plates, and CD8 memory on one plate. To estimate repertoire size and how much clonotypes are shared between individuals, the study performed deep sequencing of blood TCR repertoires from five healthy adults. To increase sequencing depth and limit assay-specific biases, TCR repertoire library preparation and sequencing were carried out by different laboratories using diverse techniques. Each donor's leukapheresis produced roughly between about 0.9 and 9.5 billion PBMCs. Study-level results and caveats: Higher generation probabilities were observed for clonotypes shared by all four sorted-subset donors than for non-shared clonotypes. Even with the large sequencing depth, rarefaction of the sorted-subset datasets indicated that sequencing was incomplete. Pairwise subsampling led to the expectation that sequencing depth would affect the degree of clonotype sharing among donors. The genetic and exposure-history diversity represented was limited by the small number of donors. Across four donors, approximately 4.6% of naive CD4, roughly 3.3% of naive CD8, around 2.5% of memory CD4, and roughly 0.4% of memory CD8 clonotypes were shared. Sampling was restricted to blood, and TCR repertoires in tissue are likely to differ from TCR repertoires in blood. Naive subsets generally had larger estimated clonotype richness than memory subsets.

TCR CDR3 regions were amplified from genomic DNA by multiplex PCR using the deep immunoSEQ assay. Extracted genomic DNA from each cell subset was spread evenly across all wells of several immunoSEQ 96-well plates, with each plate serving as a replicate. For sorted subsets, 150 to 250 ng of genomic DNA, equivalent to some 30,000 T cell genomes, went into each replicate PCR. The purified libraries were quantified using a Qubit 3.0 fluorometer, sized with a Bioanalyzer 2100, and then quantified again using the KAPA Library Quantification kit. Every immunoSEQ 96-well plate was sequenced on a dedicated single-read 150-cycle Illumina NextSeq 550 flow cell. The paper's processing steps were these. Because the immunoSEQ output held only junctional sequences and lacked quality scores, the filtering could not match the filtering applied to full-length reads. To assign V/J genes and CDR3, sequences were annotated using PyIR, a Python wrapper for IgBLAST v1.9, with IMGT germline references. Reads were removed for weak V/J assignments (E-value above 1e-6), missing CDR3, stop codons, out-of-frame junctions, or ambiguous translated residues. V3J clonotypes were defined by identical inferred V gene, J gene, and CDR3 amino acid sequence. Percentage overlap between repertoires was calculated by dividing the number of shared unique clonotypes by the size of the smaller repertoire. RTK rarefaction, the Chao1 estimator, and Recon v2.1 estimates of unobserved clonotypes were used to assess repertoire richness. OLGA was used to compute generation probabilities for all TCRbeta clonotypes that the gDNA method yielded from a few donors. TCRdb provides this immuneACCESS table in a form limited to in-frame rearrangements. Some clones are lacking; in checked studies, under half of them reflect an unresolved V gene, and why the rest are absent is not known. V and J calls and clone size follow that table, whereas D and trimming were derived from the DNA. This sample is represented by around 690,000 clones; 80% to 95% of them were singletons. In total, the top ten clones hold about a third of the sample.

This clonotype was obtained from a man aged 18 to 30 in good health. Some clones in this sample may be carry-over from other donors' samples. What was sequenced was memory CD8+ T cells from PBMCs. The cell subset or site label corresponds to: CD45RO+ cells pooled with CCR7-negative TemRA cells.

This receptor has the CDR3 CASSLATGTLDEQYF. The DNA is TGTGCCAGCAGCTTGGCCACCGGGACCTTGGACGAGCAGTACTTC. Recombination joined TRBV5-4 with TRBJ2-7; the D segment may tentatively be TRBD1 or TRBD2, each giving 5 matched bases. CDR1 and CDR2 are read off the germline V gene (reference sequence) as SGHNT and YYREEE. The CDR3 starts with the cysteine, ends with the phenylalanine, and has 15 residues. The only DNA kept is the CDR3, 45 bases in frame from the first base. At the junction V is shortened by 0 bases and J by 5 bases, with 15 bases in between.